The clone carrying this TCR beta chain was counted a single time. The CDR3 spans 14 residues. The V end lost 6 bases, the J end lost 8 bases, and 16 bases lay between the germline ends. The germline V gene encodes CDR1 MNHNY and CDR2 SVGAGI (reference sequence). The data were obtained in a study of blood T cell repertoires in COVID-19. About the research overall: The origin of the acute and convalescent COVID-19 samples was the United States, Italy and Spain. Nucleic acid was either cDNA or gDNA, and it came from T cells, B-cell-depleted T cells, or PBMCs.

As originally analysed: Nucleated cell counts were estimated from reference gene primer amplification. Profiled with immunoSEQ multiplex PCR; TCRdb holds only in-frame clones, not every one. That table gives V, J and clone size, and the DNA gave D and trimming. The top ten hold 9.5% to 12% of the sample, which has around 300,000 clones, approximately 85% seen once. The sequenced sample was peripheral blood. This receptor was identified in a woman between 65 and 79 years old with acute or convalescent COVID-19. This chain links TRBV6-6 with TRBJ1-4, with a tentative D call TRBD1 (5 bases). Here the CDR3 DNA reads TGTGCCAGCAGCGCCCAGGGCATGCGGGAAAAACTGTTTTTT. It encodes CASSAQGMREKLFF.